These 25 T cell receptor beta chains were sequenced from one sample in a study of T cell repertoires in cytomegalovirus infection. TCRdb re-called the reads through MiXCR, storing one row per CDR3 protein. This sample has under 450,000 distinct CDR3 sequences, with about 32% found just once. For these receptors, no antigen is known. The source was cultured PBMCs, collected from culture after CMV antigen stimulation. The receptors were sampled from a human donor in good health (CMV status not recorded). Some clones in this sample may be carry-over from other donors' samples.

The sample holds one count of this clonotype. The J gene is TRBJ2-5, the V gene TRBV19; 11 bases align to TRBD2. The V segment lost 7 bases and the J segment 4 bases; nucleotides outside the gene matches: 8. There are 15 residues in the CDR3. From germline, CDR1 is LNHDA and CDR2 SQIVND (reference sequence). DNA of the CDR3: TGTGCCAGTACCATGAGGGGGACTAGCGGAGAGACCCAGTACTTC. Its translation is CASTMRGTSGETQYF.

The chain employs TRBV7-9 and TRBJ1-2, with a tentative D call TRBD1 (5 bases). V gave up 1 base and J gave up 3 bases, with 9 bases separating them. The CDR3 is made up of 14 amino acids. CDR1 is SEHNR, CDR2 FQNEAQ, per germline (reference sequence). The CDR3 is CASSLESGDYGYTF. CDR3 nucleotides: TGTGCCAGCAGCTTAGAATCGGGGGACTATGGCTACACCTTC.

This clonotype was seen a handful of times. This chain links TRBV4-1 with TRBJ1-1, with no clear D. The CDR3 runs to 16 residues. Trimming took 1 base from V and 0 from J, leaving 12 bases between them. Germline CDR1 MGHRA, CDR2 YSYEKL. The CDR3 nucleotides read TGCGCCAGCAGCCAAGGATTAGGGCAGATGAACACTGAAGCTTTCTTT. This gives the protein CASSQGLGQMNTEAFF.

The chain uses TRBV4-1 and TRBJ2-3; D perhaps matches TRBD1 (6 bases). Germline V CDR1 and CDR2: MGHRA, YSYEKL. V lost 0 bases and J 1 base, leaving 14 bases between the germline ends. The CDR3 covers 17 residues. CDR3 amino acids: CASSQEQGPLRTDTQYF. CDR3 nucleotides: TGCGCCAGCAGCCAAGAACAGGGCCCTCTTCGCACAGATACGCAGTATTTT.

There are many counts of this clonotype. The genes are TRBV27 and TRBJ1-2; 7 bases are shared with TRBD1. The CDR3 runs to 16 residues. V shed 0 bases and J 6 bases; nucleotides not matched to a gene: 10. Germline lookup yields CDR1 MNHEY and CDR2 SMNVEV (reference sequence). CDR3 nucleotide sequence: TGTGCCAGCAGTTTATCGTTGGCAGGGGGGGTGGATGGCTACACCTTC. As protein: CASSLSLAGGVDGYTF.

The chain employs TRBV12-5 and TRBJ2-3; 9 bases are shared with TRBD2. In germline, CDR1 is LGHNT, CDR2 FRNRAP. This CDR3 has 17 residues. The V and J ends lost 1 base and 0 bases, in that order; junction bases with no gene match: 5. CDR3 in amino acids: CASGLGLAGTSTDTQYF. CDR3 nucleotide sequence: TGTGCTAGTGGTTTGGGTCTAGCGGGGACTAGCACAGATACGCAGTATTTT.

This clonotype was counted between two and nine times. The rearrangement uses TRBV7-2 and TRBJ1-2; 9 bases fit TRBD1. Germline V gene lookup returns CDR1 SGHTA and CDR2 FQGNSA. Unmatched junction bases numbered 6, after V lost 2 bases and J lost 2 bases. This CDR3 is built from 16 residues. The CDR3 is CASSLQGTGQNYGYTF. The CDR3, as DNA: TGTGCCAGCAGCTTACAGGGGACAGGGCAGAACTATGGCTACACCTTC. Filled out from reference TRBV7-2 and TRBJ1-2, the complete variable domain reads GAGVSQSPSNKVTEKGKDVELRCDPISGHTALYWYRQSLGQGLEFLIYFQGNSAPDKSGLPSDRFSAERTGGSVSTLTIQRTQQEDSAVYLCASSLQGTGQNYGYTFGSGTRLTVV.

This clonotype was seen just once. The chain recombines TRBV19 with TRBJ1-3, with TRBD1 matching over 8 bases. Germline trimming cut 9 bases from V and 9 bases from J; bases unmatched to any gene: 13. Germline values: CDR1 LNHDA, CDR2 SQIVND (reference sequence). CDR3 length: 14 residues. CDR3 sequence: CASRQGPWGSTIYF. Written as DNA, the CDR3 is TGTGCCAGCAGACAGGGGCCATGGGGGAGCACCATATATTTT.

This chain uses TRBV7-2 with TRBJ2-4; 9 bases match TRBD1. The CDR3 length is 19 residues. The trim removed 4 bases at V and 0 bases at J, leaving 13 bases unmatched. Germline CDR1 reads SGHTA; CDR2 reads FQGNSA. DNA for the CDR3: TGTGCCAGCAGCTCTACCGGGACAGGGAATTCCGTAGCCAAAAACATTCAGTACTTC. Protein: CASSSTGTGNSVAKNIQYF.

The chain joins TRBV7-2 to TRBJ2-1; no clear D gene. Germline assignment: CDR1 SGHTA and CDR2 FQGNSA. The CDR3 covers 16 residues. V gave up 5 bases and J gave up 7 bases, with 21 bases separating them. CDR3 loop: CASSQPKTLIWNEQFF. In nucleotides, the CDR3 is TGTGCCAGCAGCCAGCCTAAAACTCTGATTTGGAATGAGCAGTTCTTC.

The V and J genes are TRBV7-2 and TRBJ2-1, with 9 bases fitting TRBD2. V dropped 0 bases and J dropped 7; count of bases not matched to a gene: 4. Germline lookup yields CDR1 SGHTA and CDR2 FQGNSA. This CDR3 contains 15 residues. The DNA of the CDR3 is TGTGCCAGCAGCTTAGCGTCTAGCGGGACGAATGAGCAGTTCTTC. It codes for CASSLASSGTNEQFF.

CDR3 residues: CASLEGTGELFF. The CDR3, as DNA: TGTGCCAGCCTTGAAGGCACCGGGGAGCTGTTTTTT. V gene TRBV6-1 combines with J gene TRBJ2-2; the D is unclear. V lost 8 bases, J lost 4 bases, and 8 bases lay in between. CDR1 is MNHNS and CDR2 is SASEGT in the germline V gene. This CDR3 comprises 12 residues.

This clonotype appeared a few times. The CDR3 here is CASSLVAGRVDEQFF. CDR3 DNA: TGTGCCAGCAGCTTAGTAGCGGGGCGAGTCGATGAGCAGTTCTTC. V is TRBV7-2 and J is TRBJ2-1; TRBD2 matches 8 bases. The J segment lost 8 bases and the V segment lost 1 base, leaving 7 bases of the junction unmatched. The CDR3 is made up of 15 amino acids. Looked up from germline, CDR1 is SGHTA and CDR2 is FQGNSA. The entire variable domain, with the rest obtained from reference TRBV7-2 and TRBJ2-1, is as follows: GAGVSQSPSNKVTEKGKDVELRCDPISGHTALYWYRQSLGQGLEFLIYFQGNSAPDKSGLPSDRFSAERTGGSVSTLTIQRTQQEDSAVYLCASSLVAGRVDEQFFGPGTRLTVL.

The chain uses TRBV19 and TRBJ1-5; D is unclear. The CDR3 is 15 residues long. Germline CDR1 is LNHDA and CDR2 is SQIVND (reference sequence). Trimming removed 5 bases at V and 7 bases at J, with 18 bases between. The CDR3 protein is CASSASAVVGQPQHF. In nucleotides, the CDR3 is TGTGCCAGTAGTGCCAGCGCGGTCGTGGGGCAGCCCCAGCATTTT.

This clonotype has at least ten counts. This chain joins TRBV7-8 and TRBJ2-7; D possibly corresponds to TRBD1 (6 bases). The CDR3 contains 16 residues. Trimming stripped 5 bases from V and 2 bases from J, with 19 bases between. Germline V CDR1 and CDR2: SGHVS, FQNEAQ. The CDR3 sequence is CASSAGTGILTYEQYF. As DNA, the CDR3 is TGTGCCAGCAGCGCCGGCACAGGGATCCTAACCTACGAGCAGTACTTC.

There are many counts of this clonotype. The chain carries TRBV5-6 and TRBJ2-5, with 12 bases fitting TRBD2. The CDR3 has 15 amino acids. CDR1 SGHDT and CDR2 YYEEEE come from the germline V gene. Germline trimming cut 4 bases from V and 1 base from J; bases unmatched to any gene: 2. For the CDR3, the DNA is TGTGCCAGCAGCAAGGGACTAGCGGGCCAAGAGACCCAGTACTTC. Protein product: CASSKGLAGQETQYF. Full variable domain (rest looked up from reference TRBV5-6 and TRBJ2-5): DAGVTQSPTHLIKTRGQQVTLRCSPKSGHDTVSWYQQALGQGPQFIFQYYEEEERQRGNFPDRFSGHQFPNYSSELNVNALLLGDSALYLCASSKGLAGQETQYFGPGTRLLVL.

This clonotype was picked up a small number of times. The chain joins TRBV6-2 or TRBV6-3 to TRBJ2-7; weak D call: TRBD2 (6 bases). CDR3 length: 16 residues. V lost 7 bases to trimming and J lost 6 bases, with 25 bases between them. Germline loops: CDR1 MNHEY, CDR2 SVGEGT. The CDR3 reads CASTQTVGTPESEQYF. As DNA, the CDR3 is TGTGCCAGCACCCAGACAGTTGGGACTCCGGAGAGCGAGCAGTACTTC.

This clonotype has just one count. This chain uses TRBV10-3 with TRBJ1-5; possible D gene TRBD1, 5 bases. The V end lost 5 bases, the J end lost 5 bases, and 10 bases lay between the germline ends. This CDR3 has 13 amino acids. CDR1 ENHRY and CDR2 SYGVKD come from the germline V gene. The CDR3 here is CAISPREHQPQHF. The CDR3 nucleotides are TGTGCCATCAGTCCCAGGGAACATCAGCCCCAGCATTTT.

V and J are TRBV12-3 or TRBV12-4 and TRBJ2-5, with 12 bases identical to TRBD1. The V gene end was trimmed by 4 bases and the J gene end by 0 bases; junction bases not matched to a gene: 9. The CDR3 is made up of 18 amino acids. The CDR3, as DNA: TGTGCCAGCAGTTCTTTGTGGGGGACAGGGGGCGACCAAGAGACCCAGTACTTC. It yields the protein CASSSLWGTGGDQETQYF.

A few counts support this clonotype. The rearrangement links TRBV19 to TRBJ2-2; 9 bases fit TRBD2. V dropped 8 bases and J dropped 0; count of bases not matched to a gene: 13. CDR1 and CDR2 from the germline V gene are LNHDA and SQIVND (reference sequence). The CDR3 has 18 amino acids. CDR3 bases: TGTGCCAGTCGTCGGGGACTAGCCTCAACCGCGAACACCGGGGAGCTGTTTTTT. Translated: CASRRGLASTANTGELFF.

The chain joins TRBV11-2 to TRBJ2-1, with TRBD2 identical over 7 bases. Germline V gene lookup returns CDR1 SGHAT and CDR2 FQNNGV. The CDR3 sequence is 14 residues long. The trim removed 11 bases at V and 4 bases at J, leaving 11 bases unmatched. This CDR3 reads CACQRDYNYNEQFF. In nucleotides, the CDR3 is TGTGCCTGTCAACGGGACTACAATTACAATGAGCAGTTCTTC.

V and J are TRBV3-1 and TRBJ1-1; 9 nucleotides agree with TRBD1. The CDR3 totals 16 residues. V was pared by 4 bases and J by 0 bases, with 6 bases of the junction left unmatched. Germline loops: CDR1 LGHDT, CDR2 YNNKEL (reference sequence). CDR3 nucleotide sequence: TGTGCCAGCAGCCCCGGGACAGGGTATTTGAACACTGAAGCTTTCTTT. Amino acid sequence: CASSPGTGYLNTEAFF.

V gene TRBV28 combines with J gene TRBJ1-2, with D hard to call. Germline values: CDR1 MDHEN, CDR2 SYDVKM. The CDR3 covers 12 residues. Trimming pared 7 bases from V and 2 bases from J, leaving 8 bases between. Here the CDR3 DNA reads TGTGCCAGCACCGGGCCCAACTATGGCTACACCTTC. Its translation: CASTGPNYGYTF.

The chain joins TRBV29-1 to TRBJ2-7; 7 bases agree with TRBD2. The CDR3 length is 12 residues. Per germline, CDR1 SQVTM and CDR2 ANQGSEA. V shed 2 bases and J 3 bases; nucleotides not matched to a gene: 1. Here the CDR3 DNA reads TGCAGCGTTGAACTAGCGGACTACGAGCAGTACTTC. As protein: CSVELADYEQYF.

The CDR3 protein is CASSHRTGRETQYF. In DNA, the CDR3 is TGTGCCAGCAGCCACCGGACAGGAAGGGAGACCCAGTACTTC. The chain links TRBV7-6 to TRBJ2-5; 7 positions match TRBD1. The CDR3 contains 14 residues. J gave up 5 bases and V 5 bases, and 8 bases lay outside the gene matches. From germline, CDR1 is SGHVS and CDR2 FNYEAQ.